The source of this TCR beta chain is a study of beta chain features in type 1 diabetes (dated by TCRdb to 2016 to 2018). Looking at the study overall: Mean age, gender distribution, total cell number and subset yield did not differ between patients and healthy donors. Across all samples, some 99 million sorted cells were examined, and cell number per subset correlated strongly with RNA yield. In the study, recently diagnosed type 1 diabetes patients and matched healthy donors were compared on the TCRB repertoires of their sorted circulating CD4+ T cell subsets. Regulatory and stem cell-like memory subsets were obtained from only 8 patients and about 8 healthy donors, while naive and central memory subsets were obtained from all 28 donors.

All of the isolated RNA was reverse transcribed with the High Capacity cDNA Reverse Transcription Kit, so expressed TCRB transcripts were sequenced. Deep immunoSEQ sequencing was performed on naive, central memory and regulatory T cell samples, with an average of around 3.4 million total reads per sample. After sorted cells were lysed in RLT buffer, RNA was extracted with DNase-treated RNeasy Micro or Mini kits, with the choice depending on cell number. To prevent cross-contamination, each cell subset was processed individually, whereas patient and healthy donor samples were processed jointly. TCRB sequences were amplified from cDNA with the immunoSEQ multiplex PCR, producing 87-bp fragments spanning the CDR3 region. The amplicons were sequenced using the Illumina HiSeq platform. Regarding the original processing steps: PCR bias was corrected computationally using synthetic template baselines, and reads within Hamming distance 2 were collapsed, with unmergeable singletons discarded. Reads were aligned against IMGT so that V, D and J genes, CDR3 length and insertions or deletions at six rearrangement sites could be assigned. Within each subset, clonotype counts were normalized to sorted cell number, and only after that were true diversity and Gini coefficients computed with the tcR R package. Repertoire sharing was quantified using the overlap coefficient calculated on TCRB nucleotide sequences. The table comes from immuneACCESS by way of TCRdb, which keeps in-frame sequences with V and J called. Part of the clones is missing from these tables; in studies checked, under half for an unresolved V gene and the rest for unknown reasons. The DNA was the basis for D and trimming; V, J and clone size are from that table. The sample table shows about 210,000 clones, and about 11% are seen once. The ten largest account for roughly 1.4% of the sample.

V ends up 5 bases short and J 2 bases short, with an unmatched junction base count of 3. The CDR3, from cysteine to phenylalanine, totals 14 residues. Solely the CDR3 DNA is kept, with 42 bases framed from the first base. The germline V gene yields LGHNA for CDR1 and YNFKEQ for CDR2. Summary of the overall study and its limitations: Naive, central memory and regulatory TCRB repertoires appeared to be more similar among patients than among healthy donors. Only small numbers of individuals were included in the HLA sub-analyses, which left unresolved whether HLA type had any influence on TCRB rearrangement. At VDJ recombination sites, patients with type 1 diabetes made fewer insertions and deleted more nucleotides, a pattern implying thymic rearrangement abnormalities. PCR may preferentially amplify shorter templates, but because patient and control samples were amplified and corrected together, any resulting skew would affect both groups equally. Type 1 diabetes patients showed a moderate but significant shortening of TCRB CDR3 length in all four CD4+ subsets. Because cDNA was sequenced instead of genomic DNA, highly expressing activated cells could be over-represented, though the groups showed no difference in activation or CD3 levels.

Concerning this clone: Its cognate antigen has yet to be identified. Base qualities are not recorded, but no much larger clone differs from it by a single base.

Each donor gave one peripheral blood draw, averaging about 100 mL, which was collected into heparinised tubes. Naive, central memory, regulatory and stem cell-like memory CD4+ T cells were sorted on a BD FACSAria II using a panel including CD45RO, CCR7, CD25, CD127, CD95 and CD27. Every sorted population had a purity above 95%. PBMCs were separated immediately by Lymphoprep density gradient centrifugation and were stained directly, without being cultured. So that batch effects would be minimized, each experiment stained and sorted samples in pairs, pairing one healthy donor with one patient. This clonotype was obtained from a man younger than 30 in good health. Sequenced material: central memory CD4+ T cells from blood. The sequence links TRBV4-2 to TRBJ2-4; 7 middle bases align to TRBD2. The encoded CDR3 is CASSAAGTKNIQYF. The DNA is as follows: TGTGCCAGCAGCGCAGCGGGGACCAAAAACATTCAGTACTTC.